These 19 T cell receptor beta chains came from one sample sequenced in a study of shared clonotypes between healthy human individuals. This table comes from immunoSEQ multiplex PCR, and its TCRdb copy is limited to in-frame clones, with some not included. The sample has 600,000 to 750,000 clones; 72% are singletons. Sequenced material: memory CD4+ T cells sorted from blood. The subset was: CD45RA-negative fraction. Source of these receptors: a woman aged 25 to 45 in good health.

CDR3 region: CASSLRPGESYEQYF. CDR3 nucleotides: TGCGCCAGCAGCTTGAGGCCAGGAGAGTCCTACGAGCAGTACTTC. The chain is built from TRBV5-1 and TRBJ2-7, with D unresolved. Germline V gives CDR1 SGHRS, CDR2 YFSETQ. Trimming stripped 1 base from V and 1 base from J, with 12 bases between. The CDR3 totals 15 residues.

The V call is TRBV5-4, the J call TRBJ1-5; D remains unclear. There are 13 residues in the CDR3. V was pared by 0 bases and J by 7 bases, with 8 bases between. CDR1 SGHNT and CDR2 YYREEE come from the germline V gene (reference sequence). The CDR3 is CASSLDDGQPQHF. The DNA for the CDR3 is TGTGCCAGCAGCTTGGATGACGGACAGCCCCAGCATTTT. Combining the CDR3 with reference TRBV5-4 and TRBJ1-5 gives the whole variable domain ETGVTQSPTHLIKTRGQQVTLRCSSQSGHNTVSWYQQALGQGPQFIFQYYREEENGRGNFPPRFSGLQFPNYSSELNVNALELDDSALYLCASSLDDGQPQHFGDGTRLSIL.

This clone was counted between two and nine times. V gene TRBV5-1 combines with J gene TRBJ1-2; D gene unclear. From germline, CDR1 is SGHRS and CDR2 YFSETQ. Trimming left V 4 bases short and J 5 bases short, with 15 bases between. This CDR3 contains 14 residues. The CDR3 nucleotides are TGCGCCAGCAGCAGGGAGGGCAGAAAGTATGGCTACACCTTC. Translating gives CASSREGRKYGYTF.

This chain connects TRBV2 to TRBJ2-7; the match to TRBD2 covers 7 bases. J lost 2 bases, V lost 0 bases, and 4 bases had no gene match. The CDR3 is made up of 15 amino acids. Germline V lookup: CDR1 SNHLY, CDR2 FYNNEI. The CDR3 DNA is TGTGCCAGCAGTGAAGCTGAACTAGCGACCTACGAGCAGTACTTC. Translating gives CASSEAELATYEQYF. Complete variable domain (other parts from reference TRBV2 and TRBJ2-7): EPEVTQTPSHQVTQMGQEVILRCVPISNHLYFYWYRQILGQKVEFLVSFYNNEISEKSEIFDDQFSVERPDGSNFTLKIRSTKLEDSAMYFCASSEAELATYEQYFGPGTRLTVT.

The chain combines TRBV10-3 with TRBJ1-1; D is possibly TRBD1 (6 bases). CDR3 length: 14 residues. The V end was cut by 5 bases, the J end by 4 bases, with 14 bases between. The germline V gene encodes CDR1 ENHRY and CDR2 SYGVKD. DNA for the CDR3: TGTGCCATCAGTTTGGCCGGGACACTCACTGAAGCTTTCTTT. This translates into CAISLAGTLTEAFF.

J is TRBJ2-5 and V is TRBV30; D remains unclear. Between the trimmed V and J ends, which lost 1 base and 5 bases, there was a span of 11 bases. Germline CDR1 is GTSNPN and CDR2 is SVGIG (reference sequence). The CDR3 sequence is 13 residues long. CDR3 region: CAWSANVRETQYF. The DNA for the CDR3 is TGTGCCTGGAGTGCTAACGTTCGGGAGACCCAGTACTTC.

In its sample, this clone was seen once. V is TRBV6-5 and J is TRBJ2-7; 7 bases are a match to TRBD2. Germline loops: CDR1 MNHEY, CDR2 SVGAGI. With 4 bases clipped from V and 6 bases from J, the junction kept 9 bases outside the gene matches. The CDR3 has 14 amino acids. The CDR3 loop reads CASSFGGSIGEQYF. CDR3 bases: TGTGCCAGCAGTTTTGGCGGGAGTATAGGCGAGCAGTACTTC.

This clone was recorded a few times. The chain links TRBV5-1 to TRBJ2-5; the match to TRBD2 covers 7 bases. Germline CDR1 and CDR2: SGHRS and YFSETQ. There are 16 residues in the CDR3. V gave up 5 bases and J gave up 0 bases; unmatched junction bases: 10. CDR3 amino acids: CASSFGASGYQETQYF. CDR3 nucleotides: TGCGCCAGCAGTTTTGGGGCTAGCGGATACCAAGAGACCCAGTACTTC.

V and J are TRBV11-3 and TRBJ2-3, with D possibly matching TRBD2 (5 bases). Germline CDR1 reads SGHNT; CDR2 reads YENEEA. This CDR3 is 14 amino acids long. Trimming removed 6 bases from V and 1 base from J, with 11 bases in between. The CDR3 nucleotides are TGTGCCAGCAGTAAGGACGGGGGCACAGATACGCAGTATTTT. Its translation is CASSKDGGTDTQYF.

This chain uses TRBV28 with TRBJ1-4, with TRBD1 identical over 10 bases. Unmatched junction bases numbered 11, after V lost 6 bases and J lost 7 bases. In germline, CDR1 is MDHEN, CDR2 SYDVKM. The CDR3 contains 16 residues. Written as DNA, the CDR3 is TGTGCCAGCAGCACGCCCTCCGGGACAGGGGTTGAAAAACTGTTTTTT. Its translation: CASSTPSGTGVEKLFF.

The chain has TRBV19 and TRBJ1-3; D gene uncertain. The CDR3 spans 16 residues. Per the germline V gene, CDR1 is LNHDA and CDR2 is SQIVND (reference sequence). Between the trimmed V and J ends, which lost 7 bases and 0 bases, there was a span of 16 bases. CDR3 in DNA: TGTGCCAGTAAGTCGCAGGCCCACTACTCTGGAAACACCATATATTTT. This translates into CASKSQAHYSGNTIYF.

The rearrangement joins TRBV6-1 to TRBJ2-3; D is possibly TRBD1 (6 bases). Looked up from germline, CDR1 is MNHNS and CDR2 is SASEGT. CDR3 length equals 14 residues. Trimming stripped 2 bases from V and 7 bases from J, with 13 bases between. CDR3 region: CASSEFRGKHTQYF. CDR3 coding DNA: TGTGCCAGCAGTGAATTTAGGGGGAAACATACGCAGTATTTT.

The V call is TRBV2, the J call TRBJ2-7; D unresolved. CDR1 and CDR2 from the germline V gene are SNHLY and FYNNEI. The CDR3 extends over 13 amino acids. V was clipped by 6 bases and J by 3 bases, with 12 bases between them. The CDR3 DNA reads as TGTGCCAGCAGCGTCCTGGAAGACTACGAGCAGTACTTC. This translates into CASSVLEDYEQYF.

This clone was seen a single time. The chain links TRBV28 to TRBJ2-2; D call uncertain. V was trimmed by 5 bases and J by 1 base, leaving 14 bases between them. The CDR3 spans 16 residues. CDR1 is MDHEN and CDR2 is SYDVKM in the germline V gene. The CDR3 DNA reads as TGTGCCAGCAGTCCCCTCCCTCGGTTGAACACCGGGGAGCTGTTTTTT. Amino acids: CASSPLPRLNTGELFF. Filled out from reference TRBV28 and TRBJ2-2, the complete variable domain reads DVKVTQSSRYLVKRTGEKVFLECVQDMDHENMFWYRQDPGLGLRLIYFSYDVKMKEKGDIPEGYSVSREKKERFSLILESASTNQTSMYLCASSPLPRLNTGELFFGEGSRLTVL.

This clone came up a few times. J is TRBJ1-1 and V is TRBV19, with a possible D match to TRBD1 (5 bases). This CDR3 comprises 12 residues. V gave up 3 bases and J gave up 10 bases, with 12 bases separating them. CDR1 is LNHDA, CDR2 SQIVND, per germline (reference sequence). Written as DNA, the CDR3 is TGTGCCAGTAGTATCGGGGGAGGCCCAGCTTTCTTT. It yields the protein CASSIGGGPAFF.

This rearrangement joins TRBV18 to TRBJ1-5; a weak D match, TRBD1 (5 bases). V was trimmed by 1 base and J by 4 bases, leaving 11 bases between them. The CDR3 has 15 amino acids. CDR1 is KGHSH and CDR2 is LQKENI in the germline V gene. The CDR3 is CASSPRAGRNQPQHF. In DNA, the CDR3 is TGTGCCAGCTCACCACGGGCAGGGCGGAATCAGCCCCAGCATTTT.

The chain couples TRBV7-9 to TRBJ2-2; possible D gene TRBD1, 6 bases. CDR3 length: 14 residues. V was shortened by 5 bases and J by 2 bases, with 9 bases between the two germline ends. Germline CDR1 is SEHNR and CDR2 is FQNEAQ (reference sequence). For the CDR3, the DNA is TGTGCCAGCAGCCAGGGGATTAACACCGGGGAGCTGTTTTTT. Amino acids: CASSQGINTGELFF. Looking up the rest from reference TRBV7-9 and TRBJ2-2 gives the full variable domain: DTGVSQNPRHKITKRGQNVTFRCDPISEHNRLYWYRQTLGQGPEFLTYFQNEAQLEKSRLLSDRFSAERPKGSFSTLEIQRTEQGDSAMYLCASSQGINTGELFFGEGSRLTVL.

This clone was counted only a few times. The chain couples TRBV30 to TRBJ1-2; D is unresolved. Per germline, CDR1 GTSNPN and CDR2 SVGIG (reference sequence). The length of the CDR3 is 12 residues. The V gene lost 3 bases and the J gene lost 6 bases, with 11 bases spanning the gap. CDR3 nucleotide sequence: TGTGCCTGGAGGGGGTCGGGAGATGGCTACACCTTC. Protein product: CAWRGSGDGYTF.

This clone appeared a single time. The chain uses TRBV6-1 and TRBJ2-1; the D gene is possibly TRBD1 (6 bases). The V gene lost 3 bases and the J gene lost 2 bases, with 11 bases spanning the gap. The germline gives CDR1 MNHNS, CDR2 SASEGT. The CDR3 is 15 residues long. The CDR3 protein is CASSDLTGAYNEQFF. The CDR3 DNA is TGTGCCAGCAGTGATTTGACAGGAGCCTACAATGAGCAGTTCTTC.